Listed below are T cell receptor beta chains from one sample, sequenced in a study of radiation and T cells in renal cell carcinoma. Assay: immunoSEQ multiplex PCR; the TCRdb copy retains only in-frame clones and omits some. The sample yields tens of thousands of clones, 81% seen once. Sequences were derived from blood, sampled from a patient whose treatment included radiotherapy and nephrectomy. These receptor sequences come from a man between 60 and 70 years old with renal cell carcinoma. CDR3s include the opening cysteine and the closing phenylalanine or tryptophan. A D gene is named only where the DNA matches it firmly. Some rows mark clone size as missing; the rest say once, few, many or name a class of expanded clone.

.	TRBV30	TRBJ1-1	.	CAWRAAVLMNTEAFF	TGTGCCTGGAGAGCGGCGGTCCTCATGAACACTGAAGCTTTCTTT
once	TRBV28	TRBJ2-3	.	CASSLPGPWGTQYF	TGTGCCAGCAGTCTCCCCGGCCCGTGGGGTACGCAGTATTTT
.	TRBV11-2	TRBJ2-1	.	CASSRDTSSYNEQFF	TGTGCCAGCAGCAGGGACACGAGCTCCTACAATGAGCAGTTCTTC
.	TRBV7-2	TRBJ2-5	TRBD2	CASSEGLAGGAETQYF	TGTGCCAGCAGCGAGGGACTAGCGGGAGGGGCAGAGACCCAGTACTTC
.	TRBV4-1	TRBJ1-2	.	CASSQDWRTRGYTF	TGCGCCAGCAGCCAAGATTGGCGGACCAGGGGCTACACCTTC
.	TRBV4-1	TRBJ2-5	.	CASSQEEGYQETQYF	TGCGCCAGCAGCCAAGAGGAGGGGTATCAAGAGACCCAGTACTTC
.	TRBV19	TRBJ2-1	TRBD2	CASSTLGGRSYNEQFF	TGTGCCAGTAGTACCTTGGGCGGGAGATCTTACAATGAGCAGTTCTTC
.	TRBV4-3	TRBJ2-5	TRBD2	CASSPGLAGLMGETQYF	TGCGCCAGCAGCCCCGGACTAGCGGGACTAATGGGGGAGACCCAGTACTTC
.	TRBV5-1	TRBJ2-2	.	CASSSTGLETGELFF	TGCGCCAGCAGCTCGACGGGACTCGAGACCGGGGAGCTGTTTTTT
once	TRBV4-3	TRBJ2-7	TRBD2	CASSQDVLAGRYEQYF	TGCGCCAGCAGCCAAGATGTTCTAGCGGGCCGCTACGAGCAGTACTTC
.	TRBV6-5	TRBJ1-5	.	CASSGDGYQPQHF	TGTGCCAGCAGTGGGGACGGTTATCAGCCCCAGCATTTT
.	TRBV19	TRBJ1-1	TRBD1	CASTGQAAPLRTEAFF	TGTGCCAGTACGGGACAGGCGGCCCCCTTGAGGACTGAAGCTTTCTTT
.	TRBV7-2	TRBJ2-5	TRBD2	CASSFTSGIFGETQYF	TGTGCCAGCAGCTTCACTAGCGGGATTTTTGGAGAGACCCAGTACTTC
.	TRBV6-1	TRBJ2-1	.	CASSVGLENYNEQFF	TGTGCCAGCAGTGTTGGGCTAGAAAACTACAATGAGCAGTTCTTC
.	TRBV6-7	TRBJ2-7	.	CARKEGVRSGCSYEQYF	TGTGCCAGGAAAGAGGGAGTCAGGAGCGGGTGTTCCTACGAGCAGTACTTC
.	TRBV5-6	TRBJ2-7	TRBD1	CASSETTPTGLTYEQYF	TGTGCCAGCAGTGAAACAACCCCGACAGGGCTTACCTACGAGCAGTACTTC
once	TRBV6-5	TRBJ1-4	.	CASSLSQGHEKLFF	TGTGCCAGCAGCCTTTCCCAGGGACATGAAAAACTGTTTTTT